These T cell receptor beta chains were read from a single sample in a study of blood T cell repertoires in COVID-19. Sequenced by immunoSEQ multiplex PCR; TCRdb stores in-frame clones only, minus some. The sample has 65,000 to 95,000 clones, roughly 89% seen once. The sequencing input was peripheral blood. These receptors were collected from an older man with acute or convalescent COVID-19. Both conserved end residues are part of each CDR3. A D gene is named only where the DNA matches it firmly. Clone size is not always given. Where it is, it says once, few, many or a class for expanded clones.

CDR3 length | clone size | D gene | J gene | V gene | CDR3 DNA | CDR3 protein
15 | - | - | TRBJ1-6 | TRBV27 | TGTGCCAGCAGTCCCCTTATGGGGAGAGATTCACCCCTCCACTTT | CASSPLMGRDSPLHF
15 | - | TRBD2 | TRBJ2-2 | TRBV6-5 | TGTGCCAGCGGGGGGAGGGCAGTTGACACCGGGGAGCTGTTTTTT | CASGGRAVDTGELFF
14 | once | - | TRBJ1-2 | TRBV25-1 | TGTGCCAGTAGATCGACACGGCCCCAGGATGGCTACACCTTC | CASRSTRPQDGYTF
18 | - | TRBD2 | TRBJ2-3 | TRBV3-1/TRBV3-2 | TGTGCCAGCAGCCAAGAACGAAAGACTAGCAGGGACACAGATACGCAGTATTTT | CASSQERKTSRDTDTQYF
15 | - | TRBD2 | TRBJ2-1 | TRBV7-3 | TGTGCCAGCAGCCCCAAGAGGGAGGGGCACAATGAGCAGTTCTTC | CASSPKREGHNEQFF
15 | - | TRBD2 | TRBJ2-5 | TRBV6-1 | TGTGCCAGCAGTGAAGCGCTCGGGGGGAGAGAGACCCAGTACTTC | CASSEALGGRETQYF
14 | - | - | TRBJ1-1 | TRBV29-1 | TGCAGCGTCCAAGAGCCCTCCGGGGGGGCTGAAGCTTTCTTT | CSVQEPSGGAEAFF
16 | - | - | TRBJ2-1 | TRBV5-4 | TGTGCCAGCAGCTTGTCAGGGCCGAGCTCCTACAATGAGCAGTTCTTC | CASSLSGPSSYNEQFF
13 | - | - | TRBJ2-7 | TRBV27 | TGTGCCAGCAGGCCTGACAACTCCTACGAGCAGTACTTC | CASRPDNSYEQYF
15 | - | TRBD2 | TRBJ2-7 | TRBV14 | TGTGCCAGCAGCCAACTAGCGGGGGGACCCTACGAGCAGTACTTC | CASSQLAGGPYEQYF
15 | - | - | TRBJ1-3 | TRBV14 | TGTGCCAGCAGCCAATGGCATTCCTCTGGAAACACCATATATTTT | CASSQWHSSGNTIYF
15 | - | TRBD1 | TRBJ2-7 | TRBV11-2 | TGTGCCAGCAGCTTCACAGGGGGCAGGGGGAACGAGCAGTACTTC | CASSFTGGRGNEQYF
14 | - | - | TRBJ1-6 | TRBV10-3 | TGTGCCATCAGGGACAGTGGACAAGATTCACCCCTCCACTTT | CAIRDSGQDSPLHF
17 | - | - | TRBJ2-6 | TRBV5-4 | TGTGCCAGCAGCTTGGACAGGAGGGGCTCTGGGGCCAACGTCCTGACTTTC | CASSLDRRGSGANVLTF
15 | - | - | TRBJ1-1 | TRBV29-1 | TGCAGCGTCCGAGTTTGGGCAGGACAGACTTTTGAAGCTTTCTTT | CSVRVWAGQTFEAFF
14 | few | - | TRBJ2-3 | TRBV29-1 | TGCAGCGTTGGGGGGGGCGCGGGTACAGATACGCAGTATTTT | CSVGGGAGTDTQYF
16 | - | TRBD1 | TRBJ2-1 | TRBV10-3 | TGTGCCATCAGGGACCGACAGGGCGGCTCCTACAATGAGCAGTTCTTC | CAIRDRQGGSYNEQFF
14 | - | TRBD2 | TRBJ2-3 | TRBV29-1 | TGCAGCGTCGGCGGACTAGCGGGCACAGATACGCAGTATTTT | CSVGGLAGTDTQYF
15 | - | - | TRBJ1-2 | TRBV7-9 | TGTGCCAGCAGCTTATCTGCAGGGGAGGGTTATGGCTACACCTTC | CASSLSAGEGYGYTF
17 | - | TRBD2 | TRBJ2-7 | TRBV5-4 | TGTGCCAGCAGCTTAGCGGGGGGACAGATGATATACCGGGAGCAGTACTTC | CASSLAGGQMIYREQYF
20 | - | TRBD2 | TRBJ2-2 | TRBV4-1 | TGCGCCAGCAGCCAAGATAGGGGACTAGCGGGGGGGCCGGGAACCGGGGAGCTGTTTTTT | CASSQDRGLAGGPGTGELFF
15 | - | TRBD1 | TRBJ1-2 | TRBV19 | TGTGCCAGTAACTTCCCGGGACAGGCGGGATATGGCTACACCTTC | CASNFPGQAGYGYTF
15 | - | - | TRBJ1-1 | TRBV18 | TGTGCCAGCTCACCAAATCCAGGGCCCTACACTGAAGCTTTCTTT | CASSPNPGPYTEAFF
15 | - | TRBD1 | TRBJ1-1 | TRBV19 | TGTGCCAGTAGTTCCGGATTTAGGGGGCCCACTGAAGCTTTCTTT | CASSSGFRGPTEAFF
15 | - | - | TRBJ2-3 | TRBV3-1/TRBV3-2 | TGTGCCAGCAGCCAAGGTTGGCTAGCAACAGATACGCAGTATTTT | CASSQGWLATDTQYF
16 | - | TRBD1 | TRBJ2-7 | TRBV6-1 | TGTGCCAGCAGTGAGGACGGGACAGGGGGACCCTACGAGCAGTACTTC | CASSEDGTGGPYEQYF
17 | - | TRBD2 | TRBJ2-7 | TRBV7-9 | TGTGCCAGCAGCTTAGGTTGGGGGGGAGCAGGGTCCTACGAGCAGTACTTC | CASSLGWGGAGSYEQYF
14 | - | TRBD1 | TRBJ1-5 | TRBV24-1 | TGTGCCACCAGGGCGACAGGGGACAATCAGCCCCAGCATTTT | CATRATGDNQPQHF
12 | - | TRBD1 | TRBJ2-3 | TRBV6-4 | TGTGCCAGCAGTGACGAAACAGGGGCGCAGTATTTT | CASSDETGAQYF
15 | - | - | TRBJ1-2 | TRBV3-1/TRBV3-2 | TGTGCCAGCAGTCAAAGGGCCGGGGGACCTTATGGCTACACCTTC | CASSQRAGGPYGYTF
18 | - | TRBD1 | TRBJ1-1 | TRBV6-6 | TGTGCCAGCAGTCAGGTTTCAGGGGGTTATGGGCGTAGTACTGAAGCTTTCTTT | CASSQVSGGYGRSTEAFF
14 | - | TRBD1 | TRBJ1-2 | TRBV9 | TGTGCCAGCAGCGAAGGGACAGGGGCCTATGGCTACACCTTC | CASSEGTGAYGYTF
18 | - | - | TRBJ2-3 | TRBV5-1 | TGCGCCAGCAGCTTGGCTAGCCCCGGTCTAATCAGCACAGATACGCAGTATTTT | CASSLASPGLISTDTQYF
13 | - | - | TRBJ1-2 | TRBV19 | TGTGCCAGTAGTATAGACCCAACGGGGGGCTACACCTTC | CASSIDPTGGYTF
10 | - | - | TRBJ2-7 | TRBV5-1 | TGCGCCAGCAGCTTTAACGAGCAGTACTTC | CASSFNEQYF
16 | - | TRBD2 | TRBJ2-3 | TRBV10-3 | TGTGCCATCAGTGGAACTAGCGGGACTAGCACAGATACGCAGTATTTT | CAISGTSGTSTDTQYF